This is a list of T cell receptor beta chains from one sample in a study of blood T cell repertoires in COVID-19. The table came from immunoSEQ multiplex PCR; TCRdb's copy has only in-frame clones and leaves some out. This table holds fewer than 100,000 clones, roughly 80% found once. Sequencing was done on a sample of peripheral blood. Every receptor here comes from a man aged 45 to 65 with acute or convalescent COVID-19. CDR3s include the opening cysteine and the closing phenylalanine or tryptophan. The order of the fields is J gene, D gene, clone size, V gene, CDR3 DNA, CDR3 protein. The D gene is left open where the match is weak. Some rows have no size entry. The others give once, few or many, or a class for an expanded clone.

J gene: TRBJ2-1
D gene: -
clone size: -
V gene: TRBV11-2
CDR3 DNA: TGTGCCAGCACCAAGACAGGCCTAAACAATGAGCAGTTCTTC
CDR3 protein: CASTKTGLNNEQFF

J gene: TRBJ2-7
D gene: TRBD1
clone size: once
V gene: TRBV27
CDR3 DNA: TGTGCCAGCAGTTCGACCGGGACAGGGCGGTACGAGCAGTACTTC
CDR3 protein: CASSSTGTGRYEQYF

J gene: TRBJ1-1
D gene: -
clone size: once
V gene: TRBV4-2
CDR3 DNA: TGTGCCAGCAGCAGGTCGAGAAGGGAGTTGGCTTTCTTT
CDR3 protein: CASSRSRRELAFF

J gene: TRBJ1-5
D gene: TRBD1
clone size: -
V gene: TRBV28
CDR3 DNA: TGTGCCAGCAGTCCCCGGGACAGCCCGAGGGGGCCCCAGCATTTT
CDR3 protein: CASSPRDSPRGPQHF

J gene: TRBJ1-2
D gene: TRBD1
clone size: once
V gene: TRBV6-5
CDR3 DNA: TGTGCCAGCGGCTATCCAGGGGGAGGATTCGGCTACACCTTC
CDR3 protein: CASGYPGGGFGYTF

J gene: TRBJ2-7
D gene: TRBD2
clone size: -
V gene: TRBV5-8
CDR3 DNA: TGTGCCAGCAGCCTTAAGCGGGAGCCCTACGAGCAGTACTTC
CDR3 protein: CASSLKREPYEQYF

J gene: TRBJ2-1
D gene: TRBD2
clone size: -
V gene: TRBV5-1
CDR3 DNA: TGCGCCAGCAGCGCCGGACTAGCGGAAGAGCAGTTCTTC
CDR3 protein: CASSAGLAEEQFF

J gene: TRBJ1-3
D gene: TRBD1
clone size: -
V gene: TRBV6-5
CDR3 DNA: TGTGCCAGCAGTCGACAGGGGGCAGGAAACACCATATATTTT
CDR3 protein: CASSRQGAGNTIYF

J gene: TRBJ1-5
D gene: TRBD1
clone size: -
V gene: TRBV7-8
CDR3 DNA: TGTGCCAGCAGCAAAGGACAGGTCGGCAATCAGCCCCAGCATTTT
CDR3 protein: CASSKGQVGNQPQHF

J gene: TRBJ2-1
D gene: -
clone size: -
V gene: TRBV7-9
CDR3 DNA: TGTGCCAGCAGCCCCGGACAGGACTACTCCTACAATGAGCAGTTCTTC
CDR3 protein: CASSPGQDYSYNEQFF

J gene: TRBJ2-1
D gene: TRBD2
clone size: -
V gene: TRBV4-3
CDR3 DNA: TGCGCCAGCAGCTCGGGGGGGGCTAGTTCGGATGAGCAGTTCTTC
CDR3 protein: CASSSGGASSDEQFF

J gene: TRBJ1-6
D gene: -
clone size: -
V gene: TRBV4-3
CDR3 DNA: TGCGCCAGCAGCCAAGATACCGGGGTGGGTTCACCCCTCCACTTT
CDR3 protein: CASSQDTGVGSPLHF

J gene: TRBJ1-3
D gene: -
clone size: -
V gene: TRBV28
CDR3 DNA: TGTGCCAGCGGGGGTCGGGGGAATGGAAACACCATATATTTT
CDR3 protein: CASGGRGNGNTIYF

J gene: TRBJ1-5
D gene: TRBD1
clone size: -
V gene: TRBV19
CDR3 DNA: TGTGCCAGTAGCCCGGGACAGGGGAATCAGCCCCAGCATTTT
CDR3 protein: CASSPGQGNQPQHF

J gene: TRBJ1-2
D gene: -
clone size: few
V gene: TRBV5-5
CDR3 DNA: TGTGCCAGCAGCTTTCAGGGCTGGGGTGACACCAAGGATGGCTACACCTTC
CDR3 protein: CASSFQGWGDTKDGYTF

J gene: TRBJ2-1
D gene: TRBD2
clone size: -
V gene: TRBV7-3
CDR3 DNA: TGTGCCAGCAGCTTAAGTAGCGGGGCATTTACGAAACAGTTCTTC
CDR3 protein: CASSLSSGAFTKQFF

J gene: TRBJ2-1
D gene: -
clone size: -
V gene: TRBV6-2/TRBV6-3
CDR3 DNA: TGTGCCAGCAGTTACGGAACAGAGCGGGAGCAGTTCTTC
CDR3 protein: CASSYGTEREQFF

J gene: TRBJ2-7
D gene: TRBD1
clone size: -
V gene: TRBV9
CDR3 DNA: TGTGCCAGCAGCAGGGACAGGGACGAGCAGTACTTC
CDR3 protein: CASSRDRDEQYF

J gene: TRBJ1-2
D gene: TRBD1
clone size: -
V gene: TRBV27
CDR3 DNA: TGTGCCAGCAGTTTGGTAGGGGGCGGTGGCTACACCTTC
CDR3 protein: CASSLVGGGGYTF

J gene: TRBJ2-5
D gene: TRBD1
clone size: -
V gene: TRBV7-3
CDR3 DNA: TGTGCCAGCAGCTTACAAGGGACAGGGTTAGAGACCCAGTACTTC
CDR3 protein: CASSLQGTGLETQYF

J gene: TRBJ2-5
D gene: -
clone size: few
V gene: TRBV7-2
CDR3 DNA: TGTGCCAGCAGCTTAGGAAGACTAGAGACCCAGTACTTC
CDR3 protein: CASSLGRLETQYF

J gene: TRBJ1-1
D gene: -
clone size: -
V gene: TRBV25-1
CDR3 DNA: TGTGCCAGCGCCCCCGCAGGGGCCACTGAAGCTTTCTTT
CDR3 protein: CASAPAGATEAFF

J gene: TRBJ1-2
D gene: -
clone size: -
V gene: TRBV20-1
CDR3 DNA: TGCAGTGCTAGTGGGGGACATAATGGCTACACCTTC
CDR3 protein: CSASGGHNGYTF

J gene: TRBJ2-7
D gene: TRBD1
clone size: -
V gene: TRBV5-1
CDR3 DNA: TGCGCCAGCTCTACTCCGGAGACAGGGATTTACGAGCAGTACTTC
CDR3 protein: CASSTPETGIYEQYF

J gene: TRBJ1-5
D gene: TRBD1
clone size: -
V gene: TRBV5-6
CDR3 DNA: TGTGCCAGCAGTTTCGGGACAGGGTTCAATCAGCCCCAGCATTTT
CDR3 protein: CASSFGTGFNQPQHF

J gene: TRBJ1-5
D gene: -
clone size: -
V gene: TRBV5-1
CDR3 DNA: TGCGCCAGCAGCTTGGATGGAGTGCAGCCCCAGCATTTT
CDR3 protein: CASSLDGVQPQHF

J gene: TRBJ1-1
D gene: -
clone size: -
V gene: TRBV29-1
CDR3 DNA: TGCAGCGTTACTAGACAGGCCGGGAACACTGAAGCTTTCTTT
CDR3 protein: CSVTRQAGNTEAFF

J gene: TRBJ2-2
D gene: TRBD1
clone size: -
V gene: TRBV11-3
CDR3 DNA: TGTGCCAGCAGCGCAACCGGGACAGGGACAACCGGGGAGCTGTTTTTT
CDR3 protein: CASSATGTGTTGELFF

J gene: TRBJ2-7
D gene: TRBD1
clone size: -
V gene: TRBV7-6
CDR3 DNA: TGTGCCAGCAGCTTAGCAGGTACCAACAACAGGGGGCAGGAGCAGTACTTC
CDR3 protein: CASSLAGTNNRGQEQYF

J gene: TRBJ2-3
D gene: -
clone size: -
V gene: TRBV11-1
CDR3 DNA: TGTGCCAGCAGCTTCCAGGGGCCCACAGATACGCAGTATTTT
CDR3 protein: CASSFQGPTDTQYF

J gene: TRBJ1-2
D gene: TRBD1
clone size: -
V gene: TRBV5-6
CDR3 DNA: TGTGCCAGCAGCCAGGGACAGGGGGCCTATGGCTACACCTTC
CDR3 protein: CASSQGQGAYGYTF